This T cell receptor (beta chain) was found in a study of shared clonotypes between healthy human individuals. The data were produced by immunoSEQ multiplex PCR, yet TCRdb's version contains in-frame clones alone and is incomplete. The sample comprises roughly 2.4 million clones, almost 96% of which are singletons, and less than 0.15% rests with the top ten. This CDR3 region has 16 residues. Germline CDR1 and CDR2: MDHEN and SYDVKM. V gave up 5 bases and J gave up 4 bases; unmatched junction bases: 13. Concerning this clone itself: The antigen is undetermined.

Study donors comprised healthy, HIV-negative adults devoid of recent acute infection or vaccination. Study-wide points: The low donor count limited represented genetic and exposure-history diversity. The four-donor shared clonotypes exceeded non-shared clonotypes in generation probability, with non-shared ones scoring lower.

The sequenced sample consisted of naive CD4+ T cells sorted from blood. Subset described: CD45RA+ positively selected. The origin of this receptor is a young man in good health. The chain uses TRBV28 and TRBJ2-5, with 7 bases identical to TRBD1. The CDR3 DNA is TGTGCCAGCAGTCCGCAAGGACAGGTCCGATCAGAGACCCAGTACTTC. Amino acid sequence: CASSPQGQVRSETQYF.